This T cell receptor (beta chain) was sequenced for a study of blood T cell repertoires in COVID-19. Study summary: There were acute and convalescent COVID-19 samples, and they came from the United States, Italy and Spain. The cDNA or gDNA used as material had been derived from T cells, B-cell-depleted T cells, or PBMCs.

V was clipped by 6 bases and J by 3 bases; unmatched bases: 4. This CDR3 comprises 13 residues. Germline V lookup: CDR1 SNHLY, CDR2 FYNNEI. As processed by the authors: Amplification with reference gene primers provided the estimates of nucleated cell counts. Using immunoSEQ multiplex PCR, the repertoire was profiled, and TCRdb retains in-frame clones only, with some absent. The V and J calls and clone size were taken over from that table, and D and trimming were inferred from the DNA. Among about 75,000 clones, 70% to 80% were seen once, and the ten largest hold around 5.8%. This TCR was recovered from a woman of 80 years or more with active or convalescent COVID-19. The sequenced sample consisted of peripheral blood. The chain carries TRBV2 and TRBJ2-7, with 8 bases fitting TRBD1. CDR3 nucleotide sequence: TGTGCCAGCAGCGGACAGGGAGGCTACGAGCAGTACTTC. Translated, it gives CASSGQGGYEQYF. The variable domain in full, completed from reference TRBV2 and TRBJ2-7, reads EPEVTQTPSHQVTQMGQEVILRCVPISNHLYFYWYRQILGQKVEFLVSFYNNEISEKSEIFDDQFSVERPDGSNFTLKIRSTKLEDSAMYFCASSGQGGYEQYFGPGTRLTVT.